Described below is a single T cell receptor (beta chain) sequence and its context. Its antigen is undetermined. This sample stems from a study of spatial heterogeneity in lung cancer. Study information: Sequencing covered available follow-up PBMC samples collected a median of around two years after resection.

Between the trimmed V and J ends, which lost 2 bases and 3 bases, there was a span of 6 bases. The CDR3 spans 13 residues. CDR1 is SEHNR and CDR2 is FQNEAQ in the germline V gene (reference sequence). Noted time point: blood at routine non-recurrence follow-up after resection. Study-level findings and limits: Follow-up blood showed ubiquitous expanded tumor TCRs less than blood at resection did.

On each TCR cDNA molecule, a unique molecular identifier was present. One entry per CDR3 protein, called by TCRdb with MiXCR from the 5' RACE reads. The sample consists of 55,000 to 75,000 distinct CDR3 sequences, 7.5% to 10% of them appearing once. The source material was PBMCs, sampled at follow-up. The sequence was obtained from a female donor with early-stage non-small cell lung cancer. This chain uses TRBV7-9 with TRBJ2-3, with D uncertain. CDR3 sequence reads: CASSLIGTDTQYF. The CDR3 bases are TGTGCCAGCAGCTTAATTGGTACAGATACGCAGTATTTT. Full variable domain (missing parts from reference TRBV7-9 and TRBJ2-3): DTGVSQNPRHKITKRGQNVTFRCDPISEHNRLYWYRQTLGQGPEFLTYFQNEAQLEKSRLLSDRFSAERPKGSFSTLEIQRTEQGDSAMYLCASSLIGTDTQYFGPGTRLTVL.